This T cell receptor beta chain was observed in a study of cytomegalovirus exposure and HLA in healthy donors. General observations from the study: The classifier reportedly diagnosed cytomegalovirus status with high specificity and sensitivity. Subsequent analysis of the 120 or so validation repertoires found a tendency for first-cohort TCR clusters to co-occur.

The method was immunoSEQ multiplex PCR; TCRdb's version includes in-frame clones alone and lacks a portion of them. In the table there are roughly 90,000 clones, about 94% of which are singletons. This CDR3 has 14 amino acids. Germline V gene sequence: CDR1 SGHTS, CDR2 YDEGEE. J gave up 7 bases and V 4 bases, and 8 bases lay outside the gene matches. As regards this clone: Its antigen remains unknown.

The chain carries TRBV5-8 and TRBJ1-2; 9 bases are a match to TRBD1. The sequence derives from a woman in her thirties in good health and CMV-seropositive. Sequencing was done on a sample of PBMCs. CDR3 residues: CASSLGQGVSGYTF. Here the CDR3 DNA reads TGTGCCAGCAGCCTGGGACAGGGAGTGAGTGGCTACACCTTC.